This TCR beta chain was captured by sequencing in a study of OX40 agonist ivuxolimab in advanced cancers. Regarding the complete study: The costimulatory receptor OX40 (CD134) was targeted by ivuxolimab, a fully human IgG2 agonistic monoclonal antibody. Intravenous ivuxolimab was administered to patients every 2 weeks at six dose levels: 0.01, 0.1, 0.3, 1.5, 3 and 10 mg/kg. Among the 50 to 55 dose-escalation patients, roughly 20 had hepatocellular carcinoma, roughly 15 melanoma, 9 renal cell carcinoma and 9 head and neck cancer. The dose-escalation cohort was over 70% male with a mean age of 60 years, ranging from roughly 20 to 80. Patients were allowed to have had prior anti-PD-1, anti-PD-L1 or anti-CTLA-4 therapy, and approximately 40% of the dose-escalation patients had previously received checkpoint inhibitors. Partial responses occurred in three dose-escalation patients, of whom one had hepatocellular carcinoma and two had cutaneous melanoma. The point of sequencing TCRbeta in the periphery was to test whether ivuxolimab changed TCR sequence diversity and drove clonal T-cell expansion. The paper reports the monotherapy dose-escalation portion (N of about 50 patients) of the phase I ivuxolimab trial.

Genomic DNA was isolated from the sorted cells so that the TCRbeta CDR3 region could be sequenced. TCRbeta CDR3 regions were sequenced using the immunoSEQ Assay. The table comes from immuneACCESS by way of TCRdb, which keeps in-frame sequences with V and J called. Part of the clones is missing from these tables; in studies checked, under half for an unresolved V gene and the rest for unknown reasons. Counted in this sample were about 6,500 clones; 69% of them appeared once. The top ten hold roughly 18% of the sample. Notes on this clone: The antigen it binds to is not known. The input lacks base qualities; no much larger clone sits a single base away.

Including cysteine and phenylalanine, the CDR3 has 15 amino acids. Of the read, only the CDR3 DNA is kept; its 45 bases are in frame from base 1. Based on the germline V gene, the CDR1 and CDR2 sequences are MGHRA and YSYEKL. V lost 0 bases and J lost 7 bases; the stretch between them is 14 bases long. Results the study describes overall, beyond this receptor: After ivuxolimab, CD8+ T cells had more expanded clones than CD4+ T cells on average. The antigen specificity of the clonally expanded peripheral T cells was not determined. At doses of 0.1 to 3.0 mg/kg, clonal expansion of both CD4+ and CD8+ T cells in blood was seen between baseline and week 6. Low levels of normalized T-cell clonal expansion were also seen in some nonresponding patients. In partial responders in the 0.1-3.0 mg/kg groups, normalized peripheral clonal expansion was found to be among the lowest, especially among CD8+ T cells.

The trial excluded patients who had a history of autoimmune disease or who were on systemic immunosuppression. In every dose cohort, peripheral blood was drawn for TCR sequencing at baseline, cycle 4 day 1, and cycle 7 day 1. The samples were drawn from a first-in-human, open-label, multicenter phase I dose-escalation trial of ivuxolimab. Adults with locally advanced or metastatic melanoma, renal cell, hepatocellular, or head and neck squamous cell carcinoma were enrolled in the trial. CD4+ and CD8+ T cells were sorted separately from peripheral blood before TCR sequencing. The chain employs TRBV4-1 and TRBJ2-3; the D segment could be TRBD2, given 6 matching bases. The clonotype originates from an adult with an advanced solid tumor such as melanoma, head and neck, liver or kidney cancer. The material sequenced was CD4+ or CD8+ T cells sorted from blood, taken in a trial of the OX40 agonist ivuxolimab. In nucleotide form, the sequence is TGCGCCAGCAGCCAAGAATGGGAGCGGGTCAATACGCAGTATTTT. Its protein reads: CASSQEWERVNTQYF.